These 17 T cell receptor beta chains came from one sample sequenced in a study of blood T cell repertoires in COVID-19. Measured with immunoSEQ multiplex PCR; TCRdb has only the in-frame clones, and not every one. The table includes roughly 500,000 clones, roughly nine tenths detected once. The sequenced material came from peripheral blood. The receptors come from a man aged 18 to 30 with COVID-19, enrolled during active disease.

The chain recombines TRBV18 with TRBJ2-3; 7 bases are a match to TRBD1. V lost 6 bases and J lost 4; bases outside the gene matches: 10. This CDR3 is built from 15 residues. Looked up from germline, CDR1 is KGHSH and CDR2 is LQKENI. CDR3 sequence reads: CASSITGVRSDTQYF. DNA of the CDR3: TGTGCCAGCTCGATCACAGGGGTACGTTCAGATACGCAGTATTTT.

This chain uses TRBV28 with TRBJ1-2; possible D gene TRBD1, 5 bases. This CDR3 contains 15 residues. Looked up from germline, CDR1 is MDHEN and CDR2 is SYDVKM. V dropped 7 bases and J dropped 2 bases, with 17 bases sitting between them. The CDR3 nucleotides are TGTGCCAGCACATTGGGGGGTCTCAGAAACTATGGCTACACCTTC. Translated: CASTLGGLRNYGYTF.

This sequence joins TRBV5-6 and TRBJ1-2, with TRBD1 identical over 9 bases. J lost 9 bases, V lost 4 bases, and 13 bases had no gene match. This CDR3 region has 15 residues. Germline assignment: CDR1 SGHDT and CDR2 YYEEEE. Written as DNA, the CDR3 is TGTGCCAGCAGCCCCTACCCCGGGACAGGGAAGAGCTACACCTTC. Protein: CASSPYPGTGKSYTF.

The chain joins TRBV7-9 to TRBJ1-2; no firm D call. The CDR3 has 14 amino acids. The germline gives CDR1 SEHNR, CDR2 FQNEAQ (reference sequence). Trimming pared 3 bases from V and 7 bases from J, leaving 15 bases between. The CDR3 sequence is CASSLAAEPGGYTF. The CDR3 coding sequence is TGTGCCAGCAGCTTGGCCGCAGAACCGGGTGGCTACACCTTC. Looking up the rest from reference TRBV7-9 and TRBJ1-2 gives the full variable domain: DTGVSQNPRHKITKRGQNVTFRCDPISEHNRLYWYRQTLGQGPEFLTYFQNEAQLEKSRLLSDRFSAERPKGSFSTLEIQRTEQGDSAMYLCASSLAAEPGGYTFGSGTRLTVV.

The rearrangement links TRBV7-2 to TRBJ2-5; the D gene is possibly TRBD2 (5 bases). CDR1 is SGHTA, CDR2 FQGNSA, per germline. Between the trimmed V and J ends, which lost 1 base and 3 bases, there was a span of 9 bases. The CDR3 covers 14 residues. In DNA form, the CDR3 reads TGTGCCAGCAGCTTAGTAGACTACGAAGAGACCCAGTACTTC. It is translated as CASSLVDYEETQYF.

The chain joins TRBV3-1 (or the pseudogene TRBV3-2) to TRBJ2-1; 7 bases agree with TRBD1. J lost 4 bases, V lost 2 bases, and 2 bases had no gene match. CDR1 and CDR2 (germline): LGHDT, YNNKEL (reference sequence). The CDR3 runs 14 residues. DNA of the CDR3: TGTGCCAGCAGCCAACCACAGGGGTACAATGAGCAGTTCTTC. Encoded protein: CASSQPQGYNEQFF.

DNA for the CDR3: TGTGCCAGCAGTTTCTCGGGACAGGGATCCTACGAGCAGTACTTC. Protein product: CASSFSGQGSYEQYF. This chain connects TRBV6-5 to TRBJ2-7; 9 bases map to TRBD1. J gave up 1 base and V 4 bases, and 5 bases lay outside the gene matches. The CDR3 consists of 15 residues. Germline values: CDR1 MNHEY, CDR2 SVGAGI.

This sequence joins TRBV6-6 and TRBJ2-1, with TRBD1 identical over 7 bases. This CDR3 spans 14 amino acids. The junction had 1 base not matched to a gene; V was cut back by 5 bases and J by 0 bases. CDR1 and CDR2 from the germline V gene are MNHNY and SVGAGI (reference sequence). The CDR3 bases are TGTGCCAGCAGTCGGGACAGCTCCTACAATGAGCAGTTCTTC. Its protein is CASSRDSSYNEQFF.

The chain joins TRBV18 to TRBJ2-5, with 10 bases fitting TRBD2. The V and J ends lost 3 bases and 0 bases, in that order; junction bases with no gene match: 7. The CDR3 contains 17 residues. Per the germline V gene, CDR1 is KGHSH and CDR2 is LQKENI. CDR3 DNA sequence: TGTGCCAGCTCACCGGGACTAGCGCCGGAGTACCAAGAGACCCAGTACTTC. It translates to CASSPGLAPEYQETQYF.

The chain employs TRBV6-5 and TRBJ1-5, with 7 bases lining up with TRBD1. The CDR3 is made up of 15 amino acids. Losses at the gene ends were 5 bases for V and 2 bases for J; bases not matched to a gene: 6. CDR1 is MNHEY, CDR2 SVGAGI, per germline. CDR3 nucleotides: TGTGCCAGCAGTAAACAGGGGCTAGGCAATCAGCCCCAGCATTTT. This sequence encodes CASSKQGLGNQPQHF.

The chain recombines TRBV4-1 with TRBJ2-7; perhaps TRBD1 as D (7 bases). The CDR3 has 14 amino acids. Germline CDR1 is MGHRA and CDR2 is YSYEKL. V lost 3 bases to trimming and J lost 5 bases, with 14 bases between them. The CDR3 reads CASSHLQGTHEQYF. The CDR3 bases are TGCGCCAGCAGCCACCTACAGGGGACTCACGAGCAGTACTTC.

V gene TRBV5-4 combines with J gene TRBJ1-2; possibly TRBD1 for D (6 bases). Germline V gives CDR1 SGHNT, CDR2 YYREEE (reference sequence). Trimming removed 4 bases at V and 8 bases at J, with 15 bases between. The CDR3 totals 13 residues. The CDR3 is CASSGDRPPGYTF. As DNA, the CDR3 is TGTGCCAGCAGCGGAGACAGGCCCCCGGGCTACACCTTC.

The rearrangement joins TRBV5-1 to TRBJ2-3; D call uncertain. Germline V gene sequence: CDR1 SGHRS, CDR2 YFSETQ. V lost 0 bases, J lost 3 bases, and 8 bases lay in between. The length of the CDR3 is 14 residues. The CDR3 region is CASSLERRTDTQYF. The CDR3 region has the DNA TGCGCCAGCAGCTTGGAACGGCGGACAGATACGCAGTATTTT.

In DNA, the CDR3 is TGTGCCAATCTTCGAGGACAGGGGGAGACCCAGTACTTC. Translated, it gives CANLRGQGETQYF. V usage is TRBV27 and J usage is TRBJ2-5, with 9 bases identical to TRBD1. The CDR3 spans 13 residues. Per germline, CDR1 MNHEY and CDR2 SMNVEV (reference sequence). With V trimmed by 10 bases and J by 5 bases, 8 bases remained unmatched.

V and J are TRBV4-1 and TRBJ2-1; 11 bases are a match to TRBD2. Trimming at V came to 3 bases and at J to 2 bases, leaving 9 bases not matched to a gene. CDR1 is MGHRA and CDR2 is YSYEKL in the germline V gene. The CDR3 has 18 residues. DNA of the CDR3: TGCGCCAGCAGCCAGGGACTTAGCGGGAGGGCCGCCTACAATGAGCAGTTCTTC. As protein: CASSQGLSGRAAYNEQFF.

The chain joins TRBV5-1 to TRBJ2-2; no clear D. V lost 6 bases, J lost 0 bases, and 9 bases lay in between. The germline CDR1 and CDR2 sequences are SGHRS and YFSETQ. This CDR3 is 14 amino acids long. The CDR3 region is CASTSSSNTGELFF. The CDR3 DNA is TGCGCCAGCACCTCCTCTTCGAACACCGGGGAGCTGTTTTTT.

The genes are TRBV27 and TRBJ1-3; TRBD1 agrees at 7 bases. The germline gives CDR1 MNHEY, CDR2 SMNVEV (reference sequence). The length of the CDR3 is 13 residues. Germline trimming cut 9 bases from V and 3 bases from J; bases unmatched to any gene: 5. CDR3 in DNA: TGTGCCAGGACAGGGCCAAATGGAAACACCATATATTTT. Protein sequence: CARTGPNGNTIYF.